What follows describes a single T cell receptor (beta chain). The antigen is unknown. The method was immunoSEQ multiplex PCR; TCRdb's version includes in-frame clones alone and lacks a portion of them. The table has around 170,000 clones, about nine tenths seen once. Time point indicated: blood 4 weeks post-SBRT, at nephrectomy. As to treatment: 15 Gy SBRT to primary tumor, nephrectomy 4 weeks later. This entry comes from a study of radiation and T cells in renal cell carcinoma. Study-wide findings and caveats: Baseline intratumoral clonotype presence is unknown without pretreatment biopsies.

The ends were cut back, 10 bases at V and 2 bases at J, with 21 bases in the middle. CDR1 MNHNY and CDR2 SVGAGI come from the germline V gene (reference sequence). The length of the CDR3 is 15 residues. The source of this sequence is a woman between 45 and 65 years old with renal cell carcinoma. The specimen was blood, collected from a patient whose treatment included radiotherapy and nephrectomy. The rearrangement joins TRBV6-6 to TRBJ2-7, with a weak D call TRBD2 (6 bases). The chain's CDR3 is CATGVEGTRTYEQYF. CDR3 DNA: TGTGCCACCGGGGTGGAGGGTACAAGGACCTACGAGCAGTACTTC.